There are a few counts of the clone carrying this TCR beta chain. Its antigen is unknown. Sequenced with the Oncomine TCR Beta short-read assay was DNA taken from cultured CD4+ T cells. TCRdb processed the PCR reads anew with MiXCR; each CDR3 protein has one entry. The sample holds around 23,000 distinct CDR3 sequences, less than 35% seen once. This record belongs to a study of vaccination and CD4 T cells after COVID-19. The time point here: late sampling 161 to 241 days after vaccination in three convalescent patients. Treatment specified: roughly nine-day PBMC culture with coronavirus spike peptide pools or control peptides (ViraFEST assay). The CDR3 is 13 residues long. The V and J ends lost 6 bases and 7 bases respectively, with 13 bases between them. Germline V CDR1 and CDR2: MNHEY, SMNVEV (reference sequence).

The TCR was taken from a human donor who had recovered from COVID-19. The sample consisted of CD4+ T cells from blood, cultured in vitro, taken about 7 months after SARS-CoV-2 vaccination. The chain employs TRBV27 and TRBJ2-1; D is ambiguous. For the CDR3, the DNA is TGTGCCAGCAGACGGGTCTTACTGAATGAGCAGTTCTTC. This sequence encodes CASRRVLLNEQFF.